The rows below give T cell receptor beta chains drawn from one sample of a study of CD8 T cells in Susac syndrome. Using its own MiXCR run on the immunoSEQ multiplex PCR reads, TCRdb lists one record per CDR3 protein. The profile shows some 200,000 distinct CDR3 sequences, approximately 94% of them singletons. Sequencing was performed on CD4+ T cells from PBMCs. The receptors come from a human donor in good health. The CDR3 runs from the conserved cysteine through the conserved F or W. The D gene is left open where the match is weak. Size is omitted from some rows. Given values are once, few, many or a class for expanded clones.

J: TRBJ2-7; V: TRBV27; size: .; D: .; DNA: TGTGCCAGCAGTTTTTTAGCCCCCTCCTACGAGCAGTACTTC; CDR3: CASSFLAPSYEQYF
J: TRBJ2-7; V: TRBV3-1; size: .; D: TRBD1; DNA: TGTGCCAGCAGAGATCGGACAGGGAGTACTTACGAGCAGTACTTC; CDR3: CASRDRTGSTYEQYF
J: TRBJ2-4; V: TRBV7-2; size: .; D: .; DNA: TGTGCCAGCAGTTACTATCTCCAGAAAAACATTCAGTACTTC; CDR3: CASSYYLQKNIQYF
J: TRBJ2-2; V: TRBV30; size: .; D: .; DNA: TGTGCCTGGAGCCCCCTGACTATGACCGGGGAGCTGTTTTTT; CDR3: CAWSPLTMTGELFF
J: TRBJ2-5; V: TRBV29-1; size: few; D: .; DNA: TGCAGCGTCGTCAGGGTAATTTTTGAGACCCAGTACTTC; CDR3: CSVVRVIFETQYF
J: TRBJ2-1; V: TRBV7-3; size: once; D: .; DNA: TGTGCCAGCAGCTTAACGGTCGCGTCGGGCGAGCAGTTCTTC; CDR3: CASSLTVASGEQFF
J: TRBJ2-3; V: TRBV20-1; size: .; D: TRBD2; DNA: TGCAGTGCTACCGTAGCGGGAGGGCCCCCAGATACGCAGTATTTT; CDR3: CSATVAGGPPDTQYF
J: TRBJ2-1; V: TRBV30; size: .; D: .; DNA: TGTGCCTGGAGGGCCGGGGAGCAGTTCTTC; CDR3: CAWRAGEQFF
J: TRBJ2-7; V: TRBV28; size: .; D: .; DNA: TGTCGGACTCAGAGCTCCTACGAGCAGTACTTC; CDR3: CRTQSSYEQYF
J: TRBJ1-2; V: TRBV28; size: .; D: .; DNA: TGTGCCAGCAGTTTCTCGAGCGGAGGAGGTGGCTACACCTTC; CDR3: CASSFSSGGGGYTF
J: TRBJ2-3; V: TRBV7-7; size: few; D: .; DNA: TGTGCTAGCAGCTTAGGTCAGGCCACAGATACGCAGTATTTT; CDR3: CASSLGQATDTQYF
J: TRBJ1-1; V: TRBV28; size: .; D: .; DNA: TGTGCCAGCACCCCGCGGAACACTGAAGCTTTCTTT; CDR3: CASTPRNTEAFF
J: TRBJ2-4; V: TRBV20-1; size: .; D: .; DNA: TGCAGTGCTCCGAAACCCCGGCAGGGAGCCAAAAACATTCAGTACTTC; CDR3: CSAPKPRQGAKNIQYF
J: TRBJ1-1; V: TRBV29-1; size: .; D: .; DNA: TGCAGCGTTGTCCCTCAGAACACTGAAGCTTTCTTT; CDR3: CSVVPQNTEAFF
J: TRBJ2-1; V: TRBV7-9; size: .; D: .; DNA: TGTGCCAGCAGCTCCCTACGAGAGCGCTACAATGAGCAGTTCTTC; CDR3: CASSSLRERYNEQFF
J: TRBJ2-7; V: TRBV20-1; size: .; D: .; DNA: TGCAGTGCTGGGGGACACACCTACGAGCAGTACTTC; CDR3: CSAGGHTYEQYF
J: TRBJ2-5; V: TRBV3-1; size: .; D: .; DNA: TGTGCCAGCAGCCGCCGTACGGAGAAAGAGACCCAGTACTTC; CDR3: CASSRRTEKETQYF
J: TRBJ2-5; V: TRBV24-1; size: .; D: .; DNA: TGTGCCACCAGTGATCCACAGGACGAGACCCAGTACTTC; CDR3: CATSDPQDETQYF
J: TRBJ2-3; V: TRBV9; size: .; D: TRBD2; DNA: TGTGCCAGCAGCCCTAGCGGGAGTGGCACAGATACGCAGTATTTT; CDR3: CASSPSGSGTDTQYF
J: TRBJ2-7; V: TRBV20-1; size: .; D: .; DNA: TGCAGTGCTGGGGGTTGGGGGAACTCCTACGAGCAGTACTTC; CDR3: CSAGGWGNSYEQYF
J: TRBJ2-7; V: TRBV14; size: .; D: .; DNA: TGTGCCAGCAGCTCGGCCTCGCCGGGCTACGAGCAGTACTTC; CDR3: CASSSASPGYEQYF
J: TRBJ2-7; V: TRBV28; size: .; D: .; DNA: TGTGCCTCGGGGCCAACCTACGAGCAGTACTTC; CDR3: CASGPTYEQYF
J: TRBJ2-3; V: TRBV28; size: .; D: .; DNA: TGTGCCAGCAATAATCTGGCTACCGTCACAGATACGCAGTATTTT; CDR3: CASNNLATVTDTQYF
J: TRBJ1-2; V: TRBV29-1; size: .; D: TRBD1; DNA: TGCAGCGTTTCACCCCGGACAGGGGCTTATGGCTACACCTTC; CDR3: CSVSPRTGAYGYTF
J: TRBJ2-5; V: TRBV6-5; size: .; D: TRBD1; DNA: TGTGCCAGCAGTTCATGGGACAGGCGAGAGACCCAGTACTTC; CDR3: CASSSWDRRETQYF
J: TRBJ2-1; V: TRBV7-9; size: .; D: .; DNA: TGTGCCAGCAGCTTAAATTCGTTTCTCTACAATGAGCAGTTCTTC; CDR3: CASSLNSFLYNEQFF
J: TRBJ2-1; V: TRBV24-1; size: .; D: TRBD2; DNA: TGTGCCACCAGTAGCGGGAGGGGCAATGAGCAGTTCTTC; CDR3: CATSSGRGNEQFF
J: TRBJ2-7; V: TRBV29-1; size: .; D: TRBD1; DNA: TGCAGCGTTGTTGGGGACAGGGGATTCTACGAGCAGTACTTC; CDR3: CSVVGDRGFYEQYF
J: TRBJ2-5; V: TRBV9; size: .; D: .; DNA: TGTGCCAGCAGCGCAGCTCCTCAAGAGACCCAGTACTTC; CDR3: CASSAAPQETQYF
J: TRBJ1-5; V: TRBV6-2/TRBV6-3; size: once; D: TRBD1; DNA: TGTGCCAGCAGAAACGCGCCGGGACAGGGGGCTAATCAGCCCCAGCATTTT; CDR3: CASRNAPGQGANQPQHF